What follows are 26 T cell receptor beta chains derived from one specimen sequenced in a study of blood T cell repertoires in COVID-19. Here immunoSEQ multiplex PCR was the method, and the copy in TCRdb shows in-frame clones only, minus some. The profile shows under 250,000 clones, 65% to 90% of them singletons. The specimen was PBMCs or T cells enriched from blood (not recorded which). The receptors were sampled from a woman between 45 and 60 years old with acute COVID-19.

The J gene is TRBJ1-2, the V gene TRBV7-2; TRBD1 might be the D (5 bases). The CDR3 totals 12 residues. In germline, CDR1 is SGHTA, CDR2 FQGNSA. V was clipped by 6 bases and J by 4 bases, with 9 bases between them. The CDR3 here is CASRTQGYGYTF. Written as DNA, the CDR3 is TGTGCCAGCAGGACTCAGGGCTATGGCTACACCTTC.

The J gene is TRBJ2-1, the V gene TRBV3-1 (or the pseudogene TRBV3-2); D gene ambiguous. The CDR3 runs to 14 residues. V lost 4 bases and J 3 bases, leaving 10 bases between the germline ends. Germline CDR1 reads LGHDT; CDR2 reads YNNKEL (reference sequence). CDR3 region: CASSPRFNYNEQFF. CDR3 coding DNA: TGTGCCAGCAGCCCTAGGTTTAACTACAATGAGCAGTTCTTC.

The chain carries TRBV24-1 and TRBJ2-2; 10 bases line up with TRBD1. The J segment lost 4 bases and the V segment lost 6 bases, leaving 1 base of the junction unmatched. Per the germline V gene, CDR1 is KGHDR and CDR2 is SFDVKD. The CDR3 length is 14 residues. This CDR3 is CATSRTGGTGELFF. The CDR3 coding sequence is TGTGCCACCAGTCGGACAGGGGGCACCGGGGAGCTGTTTTTT.

The chain links TRBV5-1 to TRBJ1-3, with unresolved D. The V gene lost 0 bases and the J gene lost 0 bases, with 4 bases spanning the gap. The CDR3 sequence is 14 residues long. CDR1 is SGHRS, CDR2 YFSETQ, per germline. CDR3 protein: CASSLGSSGNTIYF. CDR3 bases: TGCGCCAGCAGCTTGGGGAGCTCTGGAAACACCATATATTTT.

The chain employs TRBV7-2 and TRBJ2-3; 7 bases map to TRBD2. V lost 5 bases, J lost 2 bases, and 7 bases stayed unmatched. Per the germline V gene, CDR1 is SGHTA and CDR2 is FQGNSA. The CDR3 has 15 amino acids. CDR3 in amino acids: CASSISGANTDTQYF. The DNA of the CDR3 is TGTGCCAGCAGCATCAGCGGGGCCAACACAGATACGCAGTATTTT.

The chain is built from TRBV24-1 and TRBJ1-4, with 7 bases aligning to TRBD1. V dropped 0 bases and J dropped 5; count of bases not matched to a gene: 26. Per the germline V gene, CDR1 is KGHDR and CDR2 is SFDVKD. The CDR3 has 23 amino acids. CDR3 amino acids: CATSDLRGCREGASFALNEKLFF. Here the CDR3 DNA reads TGTGCCACCAGTGATTTGAGAGGATGTAGAGAGGGGGCAAGTTTCGCCCTAAATGAAAAACTGTTTTTT.

V is TRBV3-1 (or the pseudogene TRBV3-2) and J is TRBJ1-6; D gene uncertain. Between the trimmed V and J ends, which lost 4 bases and 9 bases, there was a span of 10 bases. CDR1 is LGHDT and CDR2 is YNNKEL in the germline V gene (reference sequence). CDR3 length: 13 amino acids. CDR3 DNA sequence: TGTGCCAGCAGCCCTGAGGGAATTTCACCCCTCCACTTT. Its translation: CASSPEGISPLHF.

The V and J genes are TRBV5-1 and TRBJ2-3, with TRBD1 identical over 7 bases. CDR3 length equals 16 residues. The V gene's germline CDR1 is SGHRS and CDR2 YFSETQ. With 4 bases clipped from V and 5 bases from J, the junction kept 13 bases outside the gene matches. CDR3 in amino acids: CASSPTHRGEGDTQYF. CDR3 coding DNA: TGCGCCAGCAGCCCAACCCACAGGGGAGAAGGAGATACGCAGTATTTT. Based on the CDR3 plus reference TRBV5-1 and TRBJ2-3, the full variable domain is KAGVTQTPRYLIKTRGQQVTLSCSPISGHRSVSWYQQTPGQGLQFLFEYFSETQRNKGNFPGRFSGRQFSNSRSEMNVSTLELGDSALYLCASSPTHRGEGDTQYFGPGTRLTVL.

The V and J genes are TRBV5-4 and TRBJ2-1; D perhaps matches TRBD2 (6 bases). V dropped 9 bases and J dropped 1 base, with 14 bases sitting between them. CDR1 and CDR2 from the germline V gene are SGHNT and YYREEE (reference sequence). CDR3 length equals 14 residues. This CDR3 reads CATNGGRSYNEQFF. DNA of the CDR3: TGTGCCACCAATGGGGGGAGGTCCTACAATGAGCAGTTCTTC.

V and J are TRBV18 and TRBJ2-3, with 8 bases that match TRBD2. V lost 5 bases to trimming and J lost 5 bases; unmatched junction nucleotides: 3. The CDR3 contains 13 residues. The germline V gene encodes CDR1 KGHSH and CDR2 LQKENI. The CDR3 nucleotides are TGTGCCAGCTCAACGGGACTAGAAGATACGCAGTATTTT. The encoded protein is CASSTGLEDTQYF.

The chain combines TRBV27 with TRBJ1-2; a possible D gene is TRBD1 (5 bases). The V and J ends lost 1 base and 0 bases respectively, with 9 bases between them. The CDR3 is 15 amino acids. Germline V CDR1 and CDR2: MNHEY, SMNVEV (reference sequence). CDR3 in amino acids: CASSLYGQANYGYTF. CDR3 bases: TGTGCCAGCAGTTTATACGGACAAGCTAACTATGGCTACACCTTC.

This clone was seen more than once but under ten times. The rearrangement uses TRBV9 and TRBJ1-2; TRBD1 matches 7 bases. Germline trimming cut 4 bases from V and 8 bases from J; bases unmatched to any gene: 8. Germline V gives CDR1 SGDLS, CDR2 YYNGEE. The CDR3 runs to 13 residues. The CDR3 loop is CASSTRDRRGYTF. The DNA for the CDR3 is TGTGCCAGCAGCACCCGGGACAGAAGGGGCTACACCTTC. The full variable domain, rest sourced from reference TRBV9 and TRBJ1-2, is DSGVTQTPKHLITATGQRVTLRCSPRSGDLSVYWYQQSLDQGLQFLIQYYNGEERAKGNILERFSAQQFPDLHSELNLSSLELGDSALYFCASSTRDRRGYTFGSGTRLTVV.

The chain combines TRBV10-3 with TRBJ2-7, with a weak D call TRBD1 (5 bases). Trimming took off 4 bases at V and 7 bases at J, with 14 bases between the two ends. This CDR3 region has 13 residues. Germline CDR1 and CDR2: ENHRY and SYGVKD. The CDR3: CAISAGQMDEQYF. CDR3 DNA: TGTGCCATCAGTGCAGGGCAGATGGATGAGCAGTACTTC.

V usage is TRBV19 and J usage is TRBJ1-2; D is possibly TRBD1 (6 bases). The CDR3 is made up of 14 amino acids. Trimming left V 3 bases short and J 2 bases short, with 10 bases between. Germline values: CDR1 LNHDA, CDR2 SQIVND (reference sequence). The CDR3 loop is CASSMDRLNYGYTF. In DNA, the CDR3 is TGTGCCAGTAGTATGGACAGATTAAACTATGGCTACACCTTC.

The chain combines TRBV20-1 with TRBJ2-3; TRBD1 matches at 7 bases. CDR3 length: 15 amino acids. V lost 3 bases, J lost 5 bases, and 11 bases stayed unmatched. Germline V gene lookup returns CDR1 DFQATT and CDR2 SNEGSKA (reference sequence). The CDR3 here is CSASGATGKGDTQYF. CDR3 DNA sequence: TGCAGTGCTAGTGGGGCGACAGGGAAGGGAGATACGCAGTATTTT.

The chain combines TRBV9 with TRBJ1-5, with a possible D match to TRBD1 (5 bases). Germline CDR1 SGDLS, CDR2 YYNGEE. The CDR3 length is 14 residues. V was trimmed by 0 bases and J by 6 bases, leaving 10 bases between them. The CDR3: CASSVGRGGQPQHF. As DNA, the CDR3 is TGTGCCAGCAGCGTAGGAAGGGGCGGTCAGCCCCAGCATTTT.

The V and J genes are TRBV7-8 and TRBJ2-7; TRBD1 might be the D (6 bases). Trimming stripped 0 bases from V and 0 bases from J, with 12 bases between. The germline V gene has CDR1 SGHVS and CDR2 FQNEAQ. The CDR3 runs 16 residues. The CDR3 reads CASSLAGTTISYEQYF. The CDR3, as DNA: TGTGCCAGCAGCTTAGCGGGGACAACGATCTCCTACGAGCAGTACTTC.

Only one count was recorded for this clone. CDR3 residues: CAGGEQETQYF. The CDR3 DNA reads TGTGCCGGGGGGGAACAAGAGACCCAGTACTTC. The chain has TRBV7-8 and TRBJ2-5; 7 bases match TRBD2. V was clipped by 11 bases and J by 2 bases; unmatched bases: 2. The V gene's germline CDR1 is SGHVS and CDR2 FQNEAQ. CDR3 length: 11 residues.

This clone was seen only a few times. The rearrangement links TRBV6-2 or TRBV6-3 to TRBJ1-5, with D possibly being TRBD1 (5 bases). Germline assignment: CDR1 MNHEY and CDR2 SVGEGT. This CDR3 has 16 residues. The germline V and J ends were trimmed by 2 bases and 2 bases, with 13 bases remaining between them. The chain's CDR3 is CASSYGGSGGNQPQHF. The DNA for the CDR3 is TGTGCCAGCAGTTACGGGGGGTCCGGTGGCAATCAGCCCCAGCATTTT.

This clone was seen more than once but under ten times. The rearrangement joins TRBV6-5 to TRBJ2-7; D is perhaps TRBD1 (6 bases). V was clipped by 6 bases and J by 4 bases, with 10 bases between them. Germline V CDR1 and CDR2: MNHEY, SVGAGI. The length of the CDR3 is 12 residues. DNA for the CDR3: TGTGCCAGCAGCCGCGACAGGTACGAGCAGTACTTC. This translates into CASSRDRYEQYF.

The chain is built from TRBV20-1 and TRBJ1-3; no clear D gene. The germline CDR1 and CDR2 sequences are DFQATT and SNEGSKA (reference sequence). The CDR3 totals 11 residues. The V gene lost 4 bases and the J gene lost 5 bases, with 6 bases spanning the gap. CDR3 nucleotides: TGCAGTGCTATGGCAAGAAACACCATATATTTT. Its translation: CSAMARNTIYF.

The V and J genes are TRBV3-1 (or the pseudogene TRBV3-2) and TRBJ1-2; D is uncertain. The length of the CDR3 is 16 residues. Germline CDR1 reads LGHDT; CDR2 reads YNNKEL (reference sequence). The V end lost 0 bases, the J end lost 3 bases, and 14 bases lay between the germline ends. CDR3 sequence: CASSQDEPIGDYGYTF. The CDR3 DNA reads TGTGCCAGCAGCCAAGATGAACCTATCGGGGACTATGGCTACACCTTC.

This clone was seen a single time. The rearrangement links TRBV5-1 to TRBJ1-2; TRBD1 agrees at 7 bases. With 0 bases clipped from V and 8 bases from J, the junction kept 10 bases outside the gene matches. From germline, CDR1 is SGHRS and CDR2 YFSETQ. The CDR3 sequence is 15 residues long. As DNA, the CDR3 is TGCGCCAGCAGCTTGGGCCCCAGGACAGGAAAGGGCTACACCTTC. As protein: CASSLGPRTGKGYTF.

The chain combines TRBV7-2 with TRBJ2-1, with 7 bases identical to TRBD1. CDR1 is SGHTA and CDR2 is FQGNSA in the germline V gene. This CDR3 is built from 16 residues. V shed 4 bases, J shed 6 bases, and the junction held 12 bases outside the gene matches. CDR3 loop: CASSSGQVLWTNEQFF. The DNA for the CDR3 is TGTGCCAGCAGCTCCGGACAGGTTCTGTGGACCAATGAGCAGTTCTTC. Variable domain in full (rest from reference TRBV7-2 and TRBJ2-1): GAGVSQSPSNKVTEKGKDVELRCDPISGHTALYWYRQSLGQGLEFLIYFQGNSAPDKSGLPSDRFSAERTGGSVSTLTIQRTQQEDSAVYLCASSSGQVLWTNEQFFGPGTRLTVL.

The V and J genes are TRBV18 and TRBJ1-5, with TRBD1 identical over 7 bases. This CDR3 has 15 residues. CDR1 is KGHSH and CDR2 is LQKENI in the germline V gene. J was trimmed by 3 bases and V by 5 bases; bases with no gene match: 7. The CDR3 nucleotides read TGTGCCAGCTCATCCCGGACAGGACACAATCAGCCCCAGCATTTT. Residues: CASSSRTGHNQPQHF.

V gene TRBV30 combines with J gene TRBJ1-6, with 10 bases aligning to TRBD1. V was clipped by 2 bases and J by 9 bases; unmatched bases: 4. The CDR3 contains 14 residues. Germline CDR1 is GTSNPN and CDR2 is SVGIG (reference sequence). DNA of the CDR3: TGTGCCTGGAGTCCAGGACAGGGGGTTTCACCCCTCCACTTT. The encoded protein is CAWSPGQGVSPLHF. The full variable domain, in which reference TRBV30 and TRBJ1-6 provide the parts outside the CDR3, is SQTIHQWPATLVQPVGSPLSLECTVEGTSNPNLYWYRQAAGRGLQLLFYSVGIGQISSEVPQNLSASRPQDRQFILSSKKLLLSDSGFYLCAWSPGQGVSPLHFGNGTRLTVT.